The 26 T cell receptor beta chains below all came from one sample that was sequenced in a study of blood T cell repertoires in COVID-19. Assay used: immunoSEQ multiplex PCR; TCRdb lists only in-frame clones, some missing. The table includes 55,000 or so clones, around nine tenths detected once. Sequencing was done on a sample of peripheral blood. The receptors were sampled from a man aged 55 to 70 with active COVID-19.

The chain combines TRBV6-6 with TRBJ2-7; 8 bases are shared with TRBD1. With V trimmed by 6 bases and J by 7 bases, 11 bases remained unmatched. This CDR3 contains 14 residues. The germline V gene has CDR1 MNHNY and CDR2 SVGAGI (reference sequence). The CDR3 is CASSHLGQGYEQYF. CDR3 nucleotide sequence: TGTGCCAGCAGCCACCTCGGACAGGGTTATGAGCAGTACTTC.

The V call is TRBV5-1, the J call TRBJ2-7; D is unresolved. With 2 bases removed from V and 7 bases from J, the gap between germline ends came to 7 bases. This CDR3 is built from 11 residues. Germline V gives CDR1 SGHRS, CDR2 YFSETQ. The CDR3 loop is CASSFGWEQYF. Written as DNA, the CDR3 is TGCGCCAGCAGCTTCGGTTGGGAGCAGTACTTC.

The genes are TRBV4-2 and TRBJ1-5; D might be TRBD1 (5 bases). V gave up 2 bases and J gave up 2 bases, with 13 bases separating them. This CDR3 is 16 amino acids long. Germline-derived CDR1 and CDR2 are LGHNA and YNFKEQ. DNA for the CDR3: TGTGCCAGCAGCCAATTCCGGGGGACGGGCAATCAGCCCCAGCATTTT. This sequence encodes CASSQFRGTGNQPQHF.

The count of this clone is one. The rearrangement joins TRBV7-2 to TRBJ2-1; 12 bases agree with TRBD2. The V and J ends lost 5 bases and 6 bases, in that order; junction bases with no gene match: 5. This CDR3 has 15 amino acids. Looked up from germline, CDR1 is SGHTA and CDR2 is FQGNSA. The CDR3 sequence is CASSQSTSGSNEQFF. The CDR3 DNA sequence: TGTGCCAGCAGCCAATCGACTAGCGGGAGCAATGAGCAGTTCTTC.

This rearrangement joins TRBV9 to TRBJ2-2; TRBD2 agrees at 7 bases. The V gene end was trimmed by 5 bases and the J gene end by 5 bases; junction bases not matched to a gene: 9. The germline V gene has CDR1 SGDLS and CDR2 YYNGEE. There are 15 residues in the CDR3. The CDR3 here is CASSSGGRETGELFF. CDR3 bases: TGTGCCAGCAGTTCTGGGGGGAGGGAAACCGGGGAGCTGTTTTTT.

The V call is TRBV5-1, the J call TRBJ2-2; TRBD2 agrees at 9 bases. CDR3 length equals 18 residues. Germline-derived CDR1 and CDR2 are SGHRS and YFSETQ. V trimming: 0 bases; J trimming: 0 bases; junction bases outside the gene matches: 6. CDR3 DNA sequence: TGCGCCAGCAGCTTGGGTGCAGCGGGAGGCGCGAACACCGGGGAGCTGTTTTTT. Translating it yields CASSLGAAGGANTGELFF.

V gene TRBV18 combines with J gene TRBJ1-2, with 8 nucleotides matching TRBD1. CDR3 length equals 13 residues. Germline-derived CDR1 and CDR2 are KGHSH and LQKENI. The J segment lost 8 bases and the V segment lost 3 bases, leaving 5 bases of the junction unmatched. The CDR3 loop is CASSPPDRDGYTF. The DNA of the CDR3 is TGTGCCAGCTCACCCCCGGACAGGGACGGCTACACCTTC. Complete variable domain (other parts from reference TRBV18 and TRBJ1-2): NAGVMQNPRHLVRRRGQEARLRCSPMKGHSHVYWYRQLPEEGLKFMVYLQKENIIDESGMPKERFSAEFPKEGPSILRIQQVVRGDSAAYFCASSPPDRDGYTFGSGTRLTVV.

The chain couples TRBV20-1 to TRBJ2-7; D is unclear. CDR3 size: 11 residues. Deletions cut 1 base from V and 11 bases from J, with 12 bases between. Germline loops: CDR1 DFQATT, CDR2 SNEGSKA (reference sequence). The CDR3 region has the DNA TGCAGTGCTAGAGCCTCCCTAGAGGAGTACTTC. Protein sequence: CSARASLEEYF.

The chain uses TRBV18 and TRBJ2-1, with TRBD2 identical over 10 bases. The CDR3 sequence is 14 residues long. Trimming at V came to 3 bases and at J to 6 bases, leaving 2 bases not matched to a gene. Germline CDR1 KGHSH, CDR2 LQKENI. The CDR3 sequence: CASSPASGSNEQFF. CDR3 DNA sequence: TGTGCCAGCTCACCGGCTAGCGGGAGCAATGAGCAGTTCTTC.

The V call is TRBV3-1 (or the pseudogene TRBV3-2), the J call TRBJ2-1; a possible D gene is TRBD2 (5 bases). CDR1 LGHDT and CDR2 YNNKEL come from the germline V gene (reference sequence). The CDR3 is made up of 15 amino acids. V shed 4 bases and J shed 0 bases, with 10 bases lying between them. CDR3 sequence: CASSLAQPSYNEQFF. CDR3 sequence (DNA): TGTGCCAGCAGCCTAGCGCAGCCCTCCTACAATGAGCAGTTCTTC.

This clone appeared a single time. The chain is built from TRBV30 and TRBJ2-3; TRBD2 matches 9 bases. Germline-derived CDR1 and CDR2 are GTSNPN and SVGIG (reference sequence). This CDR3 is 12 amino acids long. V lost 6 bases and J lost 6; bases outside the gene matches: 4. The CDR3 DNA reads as TGTGCCTGTAGCGGGAGTACCGATACGCAGTATTTT. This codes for CACSGSTDTQYF.

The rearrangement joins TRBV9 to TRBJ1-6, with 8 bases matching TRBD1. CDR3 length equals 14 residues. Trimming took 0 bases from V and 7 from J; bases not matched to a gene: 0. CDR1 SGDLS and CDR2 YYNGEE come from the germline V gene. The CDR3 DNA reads TGTGCCAGCAGCGTAGGGGACAGGAATTCACCCCTCCACTTT. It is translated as CASSVGDRNSPLHF.

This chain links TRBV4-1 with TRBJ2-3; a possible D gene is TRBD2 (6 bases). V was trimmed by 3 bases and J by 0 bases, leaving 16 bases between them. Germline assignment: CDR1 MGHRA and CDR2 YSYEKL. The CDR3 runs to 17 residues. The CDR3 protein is CASSQDEAGLSTDTQYF. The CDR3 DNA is TGCGCCAGCAGCCAGGACGAGGCGGGACTTAGCACAGATACGCAGTATTTT.

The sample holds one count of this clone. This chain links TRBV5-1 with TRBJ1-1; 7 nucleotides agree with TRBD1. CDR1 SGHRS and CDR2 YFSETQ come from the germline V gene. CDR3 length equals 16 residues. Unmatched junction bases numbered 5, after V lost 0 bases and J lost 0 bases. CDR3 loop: CASSLGRGDMNTEAFF. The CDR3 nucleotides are TGCGCCAGCAGCTTGGGCAGGGGGGATATGAACACTGAAGCTTTCTTT.

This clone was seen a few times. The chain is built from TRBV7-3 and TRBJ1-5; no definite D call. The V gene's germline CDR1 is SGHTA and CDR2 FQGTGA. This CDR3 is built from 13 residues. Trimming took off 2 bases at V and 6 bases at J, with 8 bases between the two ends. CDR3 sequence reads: CASSLGGSQPQHF. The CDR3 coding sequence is TGTGCCAGCAGCTTAGGTGGGAGTCAGCCCCAGCATTTT.

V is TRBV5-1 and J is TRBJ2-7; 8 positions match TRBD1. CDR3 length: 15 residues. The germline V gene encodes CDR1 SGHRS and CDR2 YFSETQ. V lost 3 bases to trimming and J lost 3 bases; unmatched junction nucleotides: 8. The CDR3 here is CASSYRTGLYYEQYF. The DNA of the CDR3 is TGCGCCAGCAGCTATAGGACAGGGCTTTACTACGAGCAGTACTTC.

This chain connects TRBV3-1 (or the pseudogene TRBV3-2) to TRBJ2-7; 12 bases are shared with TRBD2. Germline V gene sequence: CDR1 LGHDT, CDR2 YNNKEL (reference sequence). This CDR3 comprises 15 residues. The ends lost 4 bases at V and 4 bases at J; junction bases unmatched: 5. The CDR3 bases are TGTGCCAGCAGCCTCTCCGGACTAGCGGGGTACGAGCAGTACTTC. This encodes CASSLSGLAGYEQYF.

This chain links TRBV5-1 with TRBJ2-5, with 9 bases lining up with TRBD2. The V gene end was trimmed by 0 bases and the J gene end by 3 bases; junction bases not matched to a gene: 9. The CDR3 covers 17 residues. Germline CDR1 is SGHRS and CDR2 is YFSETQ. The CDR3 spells CASSLGPAGGREETQYF. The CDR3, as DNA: TGCGCCAGCAGCTTGGGGCCCGCGGGGGGGAGAGAAGAGACCCAGTACTTC.

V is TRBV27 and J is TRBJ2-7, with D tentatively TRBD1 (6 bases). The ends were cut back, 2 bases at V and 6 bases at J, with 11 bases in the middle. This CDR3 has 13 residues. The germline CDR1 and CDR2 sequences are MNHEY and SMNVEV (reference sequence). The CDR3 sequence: CASSLGGGGEQYF. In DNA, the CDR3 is TGTGCCAGCAGTTTAGGTGGGGGCGGCGAGCAGTACTTC.

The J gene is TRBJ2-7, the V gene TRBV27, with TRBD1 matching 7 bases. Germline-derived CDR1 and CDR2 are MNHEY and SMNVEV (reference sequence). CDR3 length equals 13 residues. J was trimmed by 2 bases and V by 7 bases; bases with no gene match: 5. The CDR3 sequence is CASTRQGAYEQYF. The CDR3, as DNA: TGTGCCAGCACTAGGCAGGGGGCCTACGAGCAGTACTTC.

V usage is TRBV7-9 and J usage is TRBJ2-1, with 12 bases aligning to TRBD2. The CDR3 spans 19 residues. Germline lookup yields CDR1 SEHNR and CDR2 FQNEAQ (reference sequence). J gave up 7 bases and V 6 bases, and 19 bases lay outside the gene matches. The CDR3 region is CASSHWTSGKRDYRNEQFF. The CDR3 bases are TGTGCCAGCAGTCATTGGACTAGCGGGAAAAGGGACTACAGGAATGAGCAGTTCTTC. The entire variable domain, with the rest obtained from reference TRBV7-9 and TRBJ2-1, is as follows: DTGVSQNPRHKITKRGQNVTFRCDPISEHNRLYWYRQTLGQGPEFLTYFQNEAQLEKSRLLSDRFSAERPKGSFSTLEIQRTEQGDSAMYLCASSHWTSGKRDYRNEQFFGPGTRLTVL.

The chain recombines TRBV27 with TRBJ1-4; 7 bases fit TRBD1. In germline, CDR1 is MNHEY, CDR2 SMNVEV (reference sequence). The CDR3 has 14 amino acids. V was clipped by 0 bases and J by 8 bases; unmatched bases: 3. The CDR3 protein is CASSLSAGGEKLFF. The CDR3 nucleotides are TGTGCCAGCAGTTTATCGGCAGGGGGGGAAAAACTGTTTTTT.

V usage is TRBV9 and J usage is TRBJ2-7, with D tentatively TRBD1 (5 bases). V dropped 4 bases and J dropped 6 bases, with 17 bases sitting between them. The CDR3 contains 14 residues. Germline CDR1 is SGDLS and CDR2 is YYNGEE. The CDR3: CASSPTVGQGEQYF. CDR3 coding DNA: TGTGCCAGCAGCCCGACAGTGGGTCAGGGCGAGCAGTACTTC.

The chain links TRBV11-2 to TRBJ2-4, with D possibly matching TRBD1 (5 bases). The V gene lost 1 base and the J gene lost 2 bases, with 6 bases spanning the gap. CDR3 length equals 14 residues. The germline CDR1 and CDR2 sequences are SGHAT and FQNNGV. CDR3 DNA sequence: TGTGCCAGCAGCTTAGCAGGGACCAAAAACATTCAGTACTTC. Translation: CASSLAGTKNIQYF. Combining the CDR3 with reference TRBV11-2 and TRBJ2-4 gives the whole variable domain EAGVAQSPRYKIIEKRQSVAFWCNPISGHATLYWYQQILGQGPKLLIQFQNNGVVDDSQLPKDRFSAERLKGVDSTLKIQPAKLEDSAVYLCASSLAGTKNIQYFGAGTRLSVL.

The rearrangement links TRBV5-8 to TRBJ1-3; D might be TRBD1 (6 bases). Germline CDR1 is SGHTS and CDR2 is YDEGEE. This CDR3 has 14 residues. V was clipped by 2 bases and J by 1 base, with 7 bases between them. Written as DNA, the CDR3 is TGTGCCAGCAGCTTAGACAGGTCTGGAAACACCATATATTTT. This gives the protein CASSLDRSGNTIYF.

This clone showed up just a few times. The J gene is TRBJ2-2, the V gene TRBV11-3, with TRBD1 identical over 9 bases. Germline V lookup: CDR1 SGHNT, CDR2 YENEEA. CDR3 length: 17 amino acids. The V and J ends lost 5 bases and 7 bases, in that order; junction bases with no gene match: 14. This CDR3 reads CASSLTQGAGFIGELFF. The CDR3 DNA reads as TGTGCCAGCAGCCTCACACAGGGGGCCGGATTCATCGGGGAGCTGTTTTTT.